These 32 T cell receptor beta chains were all obtained from the same sample, sequenced in a study of cytomegalovirus exposure and HLA in healthy donors. Primers for the PCR totalled 60 Vbeta and 13 Jbeta. Clones were sequenced by immunoSEQ multiplex PCR, and TCRdb holds only the in-frame ones, with some missing. The data hold 110,000 to 150,000 clones, with 75% to 90% observed a single time. Sequences were obtained from PBMCs. Every receptor here comes from a man in his forties or fifties in good health and CMV-seronegative.

This chain connects TRBV5-1 to TRBJ2-2, with no clear D. V was trimmed by 0 bases and J by 2 bases, leaving 8 bases between them. The CDR3 totals 15 residues. Germline V CDR1 and CDR2: SGHRS, YFSETQ. The CDR3 DNA reads TGCGCCAGCAGCTTGGCCAGTCCAAACACCGGGGAGCTGTTTTTT. It codes for CASSLASPNTGELFF.

This chain uses TRBV4-1 with TRBJ2-3; D is uncertain. The CDR3 is 13 residues long. In germline, CDR1 is MGHRA, CDR2 YSYEKL. V was shortened by 0 bases and J by 7 bases, with 8 bases between the two germline ends. In DNA form, the CDR3 reads TGCGCCAGCAGCCAAGATGAACAGTATACGCAGTATTTT. This sequence encodes CASSQDEQYTQYF.

This clone occurred once. J is TRBJ2-5 and V is TRBV20-1; D gene uncertain. This CDR3 spans 10 amino acids. The ends were cut back, 4 bases at V and 3 bases at J, with 3 bases in the middle. Germline V gene sequence: CDR1 DFQATT, CDR2 SNEGSKA (reference sequence). This chain's CDR3 is CSAIKETQYF. The CDR3 DNA is TGCAGTGCTATCAAAGAGACCCAGTACTTC.

The V call is TRBV7-6, the J call TRBJ2-3, with TRBD1 as a possible D gene (6 bases). V lost 5 bases and J lost 2, with 17 bases in between. The CDR3 covers 16 residues. Germline V CDR1 and CDR2: SGHVS, FNYEAQ. The CDR3: CASSHSGTLNTDTQYF. The CDR3 coding sequence is TGTGCCAGCAGCCATTCCGGGACACTTAACACAGATACGCAGTATTTT.

This chain uses TRBV5-5 with TRBJ1-5; the D is unclear. CDR3 size: 16 residues. V was clipped by 4 bases and J by 2 bases, with 16 bases between them. Germline V CDR1 and CDR2: SGHKS, YYEKEE (reference sequence). The CDR3 sequence: CASSPRVGSGNQPQHF. The DNA for the CDR3 is TGTGCCAGCAGCCCCCGGGTAGGGAGCGGCAATCAGCCCCAGCATTTT. Filled out from reference TRBV5-5 and TRBJ1-5, the complete variable domain reads DAGVTQSPTHLIKTRGQQVTLRCSPISGHKSVSWYQQVLGQGPQFIFQYYEKEERGRGNFPDRFSARQFPNYSSELNVNALLLGDSALYLCASSPRVGSGNQPQHFGDGTRLSIL.

The CDR3 region is CASSPRGSYEQYF. Here the CDR3 DNA reads TGTGCCAGCAGCCCCCGCGGCTCCTACGAGCAGTACTTC. The chain joins TRBV7-3 to TRBJ2-7; no clear D gene. Trimming left V 5 bases short and J 0 bases short, with 8 bases between. This CDR3 is built from 13 residues. Germline CDR1 is SGHTA and CDR2 is FQGTGA.

The chain is built from TRBV15 and TRBJ1-6; D call uncertain. The CDR3 totals 14 residues. V shed 0 bases and J shed 7 bases, with 7 bases lying between them. The germline CDR1 and CDR2 sequences are LNHNV and YYDKDF (reference sequence). The chain's CDR3 is CATSRDPGNSPLHF. DNA for the CDR3: TGTGCCACCAGCAGAGATCCCGGGAATTCACCCCTCCACTTT.

This chain links TRBV9 with TRBJ1-2; D is unresolved. Germline V CDR1 and CDR2: SGDLS, YYNGEE. With 4 bases removed from V and 0 bases from J, the gap between germline ends came to 13 bases. This CDR3 has 15 amino acids. CDR3 sequence: CASSLTAIANYGYTF. The CDR3 nucleotides read TGTGCCAGCAGCCTTACAGCTATAGCTAACTATGGCTACACCTTC.

The rearrangement uses TRBV7-2 and TRBJ2-5, with D tentatively TRBD1 (5 bases). The CDR3 covers 12 residues. Deletions cut 4 bases from V and 3 bases from J, with 6 bases between. Germline CDR1 reads SGHTA; CDR2 reads FQGNSA. The CDR3 DNA reads as TGTGCCAGCAGCTCCAGGGAAGAGACCCAGTACTTC. As protein: CASSSREETQYF.

The rearrangement joins TRBV6-5 to TRBJ2-3, with a possible D match to TRBD2 (6 bases). V was trimmed by 5 bases and J by 1 base, leaving 13 bases between them. CDR1 and CDR2 (germline): MNHEY, SVGAGI. CDR3 size: 15 residues. As DNA, the CDR3 is TGTGCCAGCAGTGCCACTGAGCGGGGCACAGATACGCAGTATTTT. Its protein product is CASSATERGTDTQYF.

Note on this clone: Other nucleotide sequences from this sample produce the same CDR3. CDR3: CATLRDTNYGYTF. The CDR3 DNA reads TGTGCCACCCTTCGGGACACTAACTATGGCTACACCTTC. The V and J genes are TRBV19 and TRBJ1-2; D may be TRBD1 (6 bases). The V end lost 10 bases, the J end lost 0 bases, and 12 bases lay between the germline ends. CDR1 and CDR2 from the germline V gene are LNHDA and SQIVND (reference sequence). The CDR3 sequence is 13 residues long.

The rearrangement uses TRBV18 and TRBJ1-1; D is unclear. From germline, CDR1 is KGHSH and CDR2 LQKENI. This CDR3 is 14 amino acids long. Trimming pared 3 bases from V and 0 bases from J, leaving 8 bases between. The CDR3 coding sequence is TGTGCCAGCTCACCGACTTATCTGAACACTGAAGCTTTCTTT. It yields the protein CASSPTYLNTEAFF.

The gene calls are TRBV5-6 and TRBJ1-6; TRBD1 aligns across 9 bases. V lost 0 bases, J lost 5 bases, and 6 bases stayed unmatched. The CDR3 runs 17 residues. Germline CDR1 SGHDT, CDR2 YYEEEE. DNA of the CDR3: TGTGCCAGCAGCTTGGTTTCCGGGACAGGGAATAATTCACCCCTCCACTTT. This encodes CASSLVSGTGNNSPLHF.

The chain carries TRBV11-2 and TRBJ1-1; the D is unclear. CDR3 length: 15 residues. The V and J ends lost 0 bases and 1 base respectively, with 9 bases between them. CDR1 is SGHAT, CDR2 FQNNGV, per germline. The CDR3 coding sequence is TGTGCCAGCAGCTTAGATCGAGTCACGAACACTGAAGCTTTCTTT. It codes for CASSLDRVTNTEAFF.

V gene TRBV7-3 combines with J gene TRBJ2-5; 7 bases map to TRBD2. The CDR3 length is 16 residues. CDR1 is SGHTA, CDR2 FQGTGA, per germline. J lost 4 bases, V lost 0 bases, and 8 bases had no gene match. In nucleotides, the CDR3 is TGTGCCAGCAGCTTAACGGGTGGGGGGGTTTCAGAGACCCAGTACTTC. Translating it yields CASSLTGGGVSETQYF. Looking up the rest from reference TRBV7-3 and TRBJ2-5 gives the full variable domain: GAGVSQTPSNKVTEKGKYVELRCDPISGHTALYWYRQSLGQGPEFLIYFQGTGAADDSGLPNDRFFAVRPEGSVSTLKIQRTERGDSAVYLCASSLTGGGVSETQYFGPGTRLLVL.

This clone was observed a single time. V is TRBV7-8 and J is TRBJ2-2; 10 bases line up with TRBD1. Germline CDR1 SGHVS, CDR2 FQNEAQ. This CDR3 comprises 17 residues. V dropped 5 bases and J dropped 4; count of bases not matched to a gene: 10. CDR3 DNA sequence: TGTGCCAGCAGCCCTAGGGCGGGACAGGGGATCACCGGGGAGCTGTTTTTT. Its translation: CASSPRAGQGITGELFF.

This clone was detected only a few times. The V gene is TRBV4-3, the J gene TRBJ2-3; the D gene is possibly TRBD2 (6 bases). V was shortened by 5 bases and J by 2 bases, with 11 bases between the two germline ends. The CDR3 runs to 14 residues. The V gene's germline CDR1 is LGHNA and CDR2 YSLEER. CDR3: CASSGDSYTDTQYF. The CDR3 DNA sequence: TGCGCCAGCAGCGGGGACTCCTACACAGATACGCAGTATTTT.

V is TRBV5-8 and J is TRBJ2-6; D is possibly TRBD2 (5 bases). Germline V gives CDR1 SGHTS, CDR2 YDEGEE. The CDR3 totals 17 residues. V dropped 3 bases and J dropped 0 bases, with 13 bases sitting between them. The CDR3 reads CASSSYGESSGANVLTF. The CDR3, as DNA: TGTGCCAGCAGCTCCTACGGGGAAAGCTCTGGGGCCAACGTCCTGACTTTC.

The chain joins TRBV4-3 to TRBJ2-7; unclear D gene. CDR1 and CDR2 from the germline V gene are LGHNA and YSLEER. CDR3 size: 19 residues. Trimming took 0 bases from V and 0 from J, leaving 21 bases between them. The CDR3 nucleotides are TGCGCCAGCAGCCAAGAAGGCCCAGGAAGTTATTCGAGCTCCTACGAGCAGTACTTC. Translated: CASSQEGPGSYSSSYEQYF.

This clone appeared a few times. The CDR3 DNA sequence: TGTGCCAGCAACAAGGCAGCGGGCACTGAAGCTTTCTTT. Translation: CASNKAAGTEAFF. The chain combines TRBV6-5 with TRBJ1-1; D gene ambiguous. Trimming left V 7 bases short and J 4 bases short, with 13 bases between. The germline CDR1 and CDR2 sequences are MNHEY and SVGAGI. CDR3 length equals 13 residues.

The V and J genes are TRBV7-8 and TRBJ1-3, with D hard to call. The CDR3 consists of 14 residues. Germline V gene lookup returns CDR1 SGHVS and CDR2 FQNEAQ. The V end lost 1 base, the J end lost 3 bases, and 7 bases lay between the germline ends. The CDR3 DNA sequence: TGTGCCAGCAGCTTAGGCCAGATTGGAAACACCATATATTTT. Translated: CASSLGQIGNTIYF.

The genes are TRBV7-2 and TRBJ1-1, with TRBD1 as a possible D gene (5 bases). The CDR3 totals 15 residues. Per germline, CDR1 SGHTA and CDR2 FQGNSA. Trimming took 1 base from V and 1 from J, leaving 10 bases between them. CDR3 protein: CASSLGSGGNTEAFF. The CDR3 region has the DNA TGTGCCAGCAGCTTAGGCAGCGGGGGGAACACTGAAGCTTTCTTT.

The V and J genes are TRBV27 and TRBJ1-1, with 11 bases fitting TRBD1. Trimming at V came to 5 bases and at J to 0 bases, leaving 5 bases not matched to a gene. This CDR3 spans 16 amino acids. Germline CDR1 reads MNHEY; CDR2 reads SMNVEV (reference sequence). CDR3 DNA sequence: TGTGCCAGCAGTCCCGGGACAGGGGGAATGAACACTGAAGCTTTCTTT. Encoded protein: CASSPGTGGMNTEAFF.

This clone came up a few times. The V call is TRBV10-3, the J call TRBJ2-1, with 8 bases that match TRBD1. Germline V gene sequence: CDR1 ENHRY, CDR2 SYGVKD. The trim removed 4 bases at V and 8 bases at J, leaving 4 bases unmatched. The CDR3 runs 13 residues. This CDR3 is CAISGQGTHEQFF. The CDR3 region has the DNA TGTGCCATCAGTGGACAGGGGACGCATGAGCAGTTCTTC.

The rearrangement joins TRBV29-1 to TRBJ2-7, with 11 bases aligning to TRBD1. This CDR3 comprises 15 residues. Germline loops: CDR1 SQVTM, CDR2 ANQGSEA. The V segment lost 4 bases and the J segment 5 bases; nucleotides outside the gene matches: 10. CDR3 DNA: TGCAGCGTTGGAAGGACAGGGGGCCTATGGGACGAGCAGTACTTC. Protein sequence: CSVGRTGGLWDEQYF.

A single count supports this clone. The chain carries TRBV15 and TRBJ1-2, with 8 positions matching TRBD1. Germline CDR1 is LNHNV and CDR2 is YYDKDF (reference sequence). Unmatched junction bases numbered 2, after V lost 2 bases and J lost 3 bases. The CDR3 consists of 14 residues. The CDR3 reads CATSRPDRDYGYTF. CDR3 coding DNA: TGTGCCACCAGCAGACCGGACAGGGACTATGGCTACACCTTC.

A single count supports this clone. J is TRBJ2-2 and V is TRBV7-9; TRBD2 agrees at 10 bases. The CDR3 sequence is 14 residues long. Germline CDR1 and CDR2: SEHNR and FQNEAQ (reference sequence). The junction had 3 bases not matched to a gene; V was cut back by 5 bases and J by 6 bases. For the CDR3, the DNA is TGTGCCAGCAGCCCGAGCGGGGGGGCCGGGGAGCTGTTTTTT. Amino acids: CASSPSGGAGELFF. The entire variable domain, with the rest obtained from reference TRBV7-9 and TRBJ2-2, is as follows: DTGVSQNPRHKITKRGQNVTFRCDPISEHNRLYWYRQTLGQGPEFLTYFQNEAQLEKSRLLSDRFSAERPKGSFSTLEIQRTEQGDSAMYLCASSPSGGAGELFFGEGSRLTVL.

V gene TRBV5-6 combines with J gene TRBJ2-1; D gene ambiguous. Germline V CDR1 and CDR2: SGHDT, YYEEEE. Trimming removed 4 bases from V and 4 bases from J, with 18 bases in between. The CDR3 extends over 16 amino acids. The CDR3, as DNA: TGTGCCAGCAGCCCGCGTTATAGTTCGGTTTACAATGAGCAGTTCTTC. Translating gives CASSPRYSSVYNEQFF.

The rearrangement joins TRBV7-2 to TRBJ2-2, with a weak D call TRBD1 (6 bases). CDR3 length equals 15 residues. Germline values: CDR1 SGHTA, CDR2 FQGNSA. V lost 5 bases to trimming and J lost 0 bases, with 10 bases between them. As DNA, the CDR3 is TGTGCCAGCAGCGGGGACACTTCGAACACCGGGGAGCTGTTTTTT. Protein sequence: CASSGDTSNTGELFF.

In its sample, this clone was seen a few times. This chain links TRBV19 with TRBJ1-2; unclear D gene. Germline CDR1 reads LNHDA; CDR2 reads SQIVND (reference sequence). CDR3 length equals 14 residues. Trimming pared 5 bases from V and 4 bases from J, leaving 14 bases between. This CDR3 reads CASSPRQSAYGYTF. The CDR3 DNA follows: TGTGCCAGTAGTCCGCGACAATCTGCCTATGGCTACACCTTC.

Note on this clone: Sequence at one end of the junction differs from germline and may be a read error. Within the sample, other DNA sequences also encode this same CDR3. The V and J genes are TRBV29-1 and TRBJ1-6, with D possibly being TRBD1 (5 bases). The germline V gene encodes CDR1 SQVTM and CDR2 ANQGSEA. This CDR3 is 14 amino acids long. The CDR3 is CSVRGDRDNSPLHF. The CDR3 DNA reads TGCAGCGTCCGGGGGGACCGCGATAACTCACCCCTCCACTTT.

The chain carries TRBV28 and TRBJ1-5, with TRBD1 matching 7 bases. The CDR3 covers 15 residues. Losses at the gene ends were 4 bases for V and 3 bases for J; bases not matched to a gene: 6. Germline V CDR1 and CDR2: MDHEN, SYDVKM. The CDR3: CASSSSTGNNQPQHF. The CDR3 coding sequence is TGTGCCAGCAGTTCCTCGACAGGGAACAATCAGCCCCAGCATTTT. Combining the CDR3 with reference TRBV28 and TRBJ1-5 gives the whole variable domain DVKVTQSSRYLVKRTGEKVFLECVQDMDHENMFWYRQDPGLGLRLIYFSYDVKMKEKGDIPEGYSVSREKKERFSLILESASTNQTSMYLCASSSSTGNNQPQHFGDGTRLSIL.